This is a list of T cell receptor beta chains from one sample in a study of blood T cell repertoires in COVID-19. Libraries were prepared by immunoSEQ multiplex PCR; TCRdb keeps only in-frame clonotypes and omits some of them. The sample holds approximately 150,000 clones, around 90% seen once. Input material: peripheral blood. Receptors originate from a man between 65 and 85 years old with acute or convalescent COVID-19. Both conserved end residues are part of each CDR3. The D gene is left open where the match is weak. Clone size, where shown, is once, few, many, or a class for clones that have expanded.

size: few
D: -
J: TRBJ1-1
V: TRBV7-9
CDR3: CASSLFMELNTEAFF
DNA: TGTGCCAGCAGCTTATTCATGGAGCTCAACACTGAAGCTTTCTTT

size: -
D: TRBD1
J: TRBJ2-7
V: TRBV15
CDR3: CATSKSGGTGRGEQYF
DNA: TGTGCCACCAGCAAATCCGGCGGGACAGGGCGGGGCGAGCAGTACTTC

size: -
D: -
J: TRBJ2-3
V: TRBV19
CDR3: CASSRSADTQYF
DNA: TGTGCCAGTAGTCGATCGGCAGATACGCAGTATTTT

size: -
D: -
J: TRBJ2-5
V: TRBV19
CDR3: CASTREGVRETQYF
DNA: TGTGCCAGTACCCGAGAGGGGGTGCGAGAGACCCAGTACTTC

size: once
D: TRBD2
J: TRBJ2-2
V: TRBV5-4
CDR3: CASSLGGRAAGELFF
DNA: TGTGCCAGCAGCTTGGGCGGGAGGGCCGCCGGGGAGCTGTTTTTT

size: -
D: TRBD1
J: TRBJ1-5
V: TRBV4-1
CDR3: CASSRDRDQPQHF
DNA: TGCGCCAGCAGCCGGGACAGGGACCAGCCCCAGCATTTT

size: -
D: TRBD1
J: TRBJ1-6
V: TRBV27
CDR3: CASSPRTGQGTSSYNSPLHF
DNA: TGTGCCAGCAGTCCCCGTACGGGACAGGGAACGAGCTCCTATAATTCACCCCTCCACTTT

size: -
D: -
J: TRBJ2-5
V: TRBV2
CDR3: CASSSDSRQETQYF
DNA: TGTGCCAGCAGTAGCGACAGCCGACAAGAGACCCAGTACTTC

size: -
D: TRBD1
J: TRBJ2-7
V: TRBV5-5
CDR3: CASSLSSDRGSYEQYF
DNA: TGTGCCAGCAGCCTCTCGTCCGACAGGGGTTCCTACGAGCAGTACTTC

size: -
D: TRBD1
J: TRBJ1-2
V: TRBV7-2
CDR3: CASSSQGASTYGYTF
DNA: TGTGCCAGCAGCTCACAGGGGGCGTCAACCTATGGCTACACCTTC

size: -
D: -
J: TRBJ1-3
V: TRBV19
CDR3: CASSHSTGDGNTIYF
DNA: TGTGCCAGTAGCCATTCGACAGGAGATGGAAACACCATATATTTT

size: -
D: -
J: TRBJ1-1
V: TRBV5-1
CDR3: CASSLTAVRNTEAFF
DNA: TGCGCCAGCAGCTTAACAGCCGTTAGGAACACTGAAGCTTTCTTT

size: -
D: -
J: TRBJ2-1
V: TRBV7-9
CDR3: CASSFWRTYNEQFF
DNA: TGTGCCAGCAGCTTCTGGCGGACCTACAATGAGCAGTTCTTC

size: -
D: -
J: TRBJ1-4
V: TRBV19
CDR3: CASSIHGTNEKLFF
DNA: TGTGCCAGTAGTATACACGGAACTAATGAAAAACTGTTTTTT

size: -
D: -
J: TRBJ1-1
V: TRBV7-2
CDR3: CASSVQMNTEAFF
DNA: TGTGCCAGCAGCGTACAGATGAACACTGAAGCTTTCTTT

size: -
D: -
J: TRBJ2-3
V: TRBV7-2
CDR3: CASSLEGTDTQYF
DNA: TGTGCCAGCAGCTTAGAGGGGACAGATACGCAGTATTTT

size: -
D: TRBD2
J: TRBJ2-1
V: TRBV7-2
CDR3: CASSSQSGGASNEQFF
DNA: TGTGCCAGCAGCTCCCAAAGCGGGGGGGCCTCAAATGAGCAGTTCTTC

size: -
D: TRBD1
J: TRBJ2-1
V: TRBV5-1
CDR3: CASSAGQGGEQFF
DNA: TGCGCCAGCAGCGCGGGACAGGGCGGTGAGCAGTTCTTC

size: -
D: TRBD2
J: TRBJ2-1
V: TRBV10-3
CDR3: CAVQRASGTYNEQFF
DNA: TGTGCCGTCCAAAGGGCTAGCGGGACCTACAATGAGCAGTTCTTC

size: few
D: -
J: TRBJ1-6
V: TRBV19
CDR3: CASWDGESPRPLHF
DNA: TGTGCCAGTTGGGATGGGGAGTCCCCCAGGCCCCTCCACTTT

size: -
D: -
J: TRBJ2-1
V: TRBV5-1
CDR3: CASSLAGTLDHEQFF
DNA: TGCGCCAGCAGCTTGGCCGGGACTTTAGACCATGAGCAGTTCTTC

size: -
D: TRBD1
J: TRBJ2-2
V: TRBV24-1
CDR3: CATSEGTGTGELFF
DNA: TGTGCCACCAGTGAGGGGACAGGGACCGGGGAGCTGTTTTTT

size: -
D: TRBD1
J: TRBJ1-2
V: TRBV28
CDR3: CASSLWGTVSNYGYTF
DNA: TGTGCCAGCAGTTTATGGGGGACAGTTTCTAACTATGGCTACACCTTC

size: -
D: -
J: TRBJ1-2
V: TRBV6-5
CDR3: CASSPRSVGYTF
DNA: TGTGCCAGCAGTCCTCGCAGTGTAGGCTACACCTTC

size: -
D: -
J: TRBJ1-1
V: TRBV18
CDR3: CASSRSAGDNTEAFF
DNA: TGTGCCAGCTCACGGTCCGCAGGGGATAACACTGAAGCTTTCTTT

size: -
D: TRBD2
J: TRBJ2-1
V: TRBV7-2
CDR3: CASSPPGSGGLYNEQFF
DNA: TGTGCCAGCAGCCCTCCTGGGAGCGGGGGGCTTTACAATGAGCAGTTCTTC

size: -
D: TRBD2
J: TRBJ2-5
V: TRBV27
CDR3: CATRWLAGELETQYF
DNA: TGTGCTACCCGCTGGCTAGCGGGAGAGTTGGAGACCCAGTACTTC

size: -
D: -
J: TRBJ1-1
V: TRBV2
CDR3: CASNPSRVNTEAFF
DNA: TGTGCCAGCAATCCCTCTCGGGTGAACACTGAAGCTTTCTTT

size: -
D: TRBD2
J: TRBJ2-2
V: TRBV6-1
CDR3: CASSAGTSGNTGELFF
DNA: TGTGCCAGCAGTGCGGGGACTAGCGGAAACACCGGGGAGCTGTTTTTT

size: -
D: -
J: TRBJ1-2
V: TRBV5-6
CDR3: CASNTGLGRNYGYTF
DNA: TGTGCCAGCAACACGGGGCTAGGGAGGAACTATGGCTACACCTTC

size: -
D: -
J: TRBJ2-5
V: TRBV3-1/TRBV3-2
CDR3: CASSRGTQETQYF
DNA: TGTGCCAGCAGCCGAGGCACCCAAGAGACCCAGTACTTC

size: -
D: -
J: TRBJ1-4
V: TRBV6-6
CDR3: CASTNYGVEEKLFF
DNA: TGTGCCAGCACCAACTACGGAGTTGAGGAAAAACTGTTTTTT

size: -
D: TRBD1
J: TRBJ1-1
V: TRBV28
CDR3: CASSPHAGTGNTEAFF
DNA: TGTGCCAGCAGTCCTCATGCAGGGACAGGGAACACTGAAGCTTTCTTT

size: once
D: TRBD2
J: TRBJ2-7
V: TRBV28
CDR3: CASNWGGTTYEQYF
DNA: TGTGCCAGCAACTGGGGGGGAACCACCTACGAGCAGTACTTC

size: -
D: TRBD1
J: TRBJ2-7
V: TRBV6-5
CDR3: CASDRGHYEQYF
DNA: TGTGCCAGCGACAGGGGCCACTACGAGCAGTACTTC

size: -
D: TRBD2
J: TRBJ2-5
V: TRBV28
CDR3: CASSFEGAGRETQYF
DNA: TGTGCCAGCAGTTTCGAGGGAGCGGGGCGAGAGACCCAGTACTTC

size: -
D: TRBD2
J: TRBJ2-3
V: TRBV3-1/TRBV3-2
CDR3: CASSHLLAGGGSQHTQYF
DNA: TGTGCCAGCAGCCATTTGCTGGCGGGCGGGGGGTCACAACATACGCAGTATTTT

size: -
D: -
J: TRBJ2-1
V: TRBV4-1
CDR3: CASSQAGVAYNEQFF
DNA: TGCGCCAGCAGCCAAGCCGGGGTGGCTTACAATGAGCAGTTCTTC

size: -
D: TRBD1
J: TRBJ1-1
V: TRBV30
CDR3: CAWRPLDRVNTEAFF
DNA: TGTGCCTGGAGACCTTTGGACAGGGTGAACACTGAAGCTTTCTTT

size: -
D: TRBD1
J: TRBJ2-1
V: TRBV6-5
CDR3: CASSPGTGPVYEQFF
DNA: TGTGCCAGCAGCCCCGGGACAGGTCCTGTTTATGAGCAGTTCTTC

size: -
D: -
J: TRBJ1-1
V: TRBV7-9
CDR3: CASSQTVTEAFF
DNA: TGTGCCAGCAGCCAGACAGTTACTGAAGCTTTCTTT